This T cell receptor (beta chain) comes out of a study of blood T cell repertoires in COVID-19. Across the study: COVID-19 samples collected from the United States, Italy and Spain covered acute and convalescent phases. From T cells, B-cell-depleted T cells, or PBMCs came the material, which was cDNA or gDNA.

The CDR3 covers 13 residues. Trimming took 4 bases from V and 2 from J, leaving 8 bases between them. CDR1 SGHNT and CDR2 YYREEE come from the germline V gene (reference sequence). Per the authors' pipeline: Reference gene primers were amplified, and this amplification served to estimate nucleated cell counts. Sequencing was performed with immunoSEQ multiplex PCR; in TCRdb, only in-frame clones are kept and a portion is missing. The V and J calls and the clone size are those of that table, but D and trimming were determined from the DNA. The top ten hold around 5.1% of the sample, which has roughly 200,000 clones, about 78% seen once.

This TCR came from a woman between 65 and 79 years old with acute or convalescent COVID-19. The V and J genes are TRBV5-4 and TRBJ2-3; perhaps TRBD1 as D (6 bases). Sample: peripheral blood. The CDR3 loop is CASSGQFTDTQYF. Here the CDR3 DNA reads TGTGCCAGCAGCGGACAGTTCACAGATACGCAGTATTTT.